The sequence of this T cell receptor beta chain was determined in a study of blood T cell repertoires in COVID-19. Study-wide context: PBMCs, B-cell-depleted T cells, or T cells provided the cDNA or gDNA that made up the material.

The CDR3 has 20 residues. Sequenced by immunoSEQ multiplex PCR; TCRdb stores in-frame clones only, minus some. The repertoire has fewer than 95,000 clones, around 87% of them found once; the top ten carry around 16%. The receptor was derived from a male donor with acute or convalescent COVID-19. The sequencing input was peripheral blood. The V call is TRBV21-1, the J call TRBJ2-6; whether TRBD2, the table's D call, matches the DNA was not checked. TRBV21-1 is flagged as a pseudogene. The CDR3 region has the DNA TGTGCCAGCAGCACGCCCACCGAGGGCAACTACCGTACTGGGGCCAACGTCCTGACTTTC. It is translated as CASSTPTEGNYRTGANVLTF.